What follows are 32 T cell receptor beta chains derived from one specimen sequenced in a study of spatial heterogeneity in lung cancer. Documented time point: sample taken at primary tumor resection. Whole RNA came from tumor, nontumor lung or frozen PBMC and was sequenced without being sorted. TCRdb ran MiXCR on the 5' RACE reads and lists one entry per CDR3 protein. This table has roughly 79,000 distinct CDR3 sequences, over 10% appearing once. Sample: PBMCs, taken at surgery. Every receptor here comes from a male donor with early-stage non-small cell lung cancer.

This sequence joins TRBV12-5 and TRBJ1-1, with 8 bases matching TRBD1. With 5 bases clipped from V and 4 bases from J, the junction kept 6 bases outside the gene matches. CDR3 length equals 14 residues. Germline V gene lookup returns CDR1 LGHNT and CDR2 FRNRAP. The CDR3 DNA is TGTGCTAGTGGTACCCCTGGACAGGGCACTGAAGCTTTCTTT. This sequence encodes CASGTPGQGTEAFF.

The chain has TRBV12-3 or TRBV12-4 and TRBJ2-5, with D unclear. The CDR3 sequence is 14 residues long. Between the trimmed V and J ends, which lost 1 base and 4 bases, there was a span of 10 bases. The CDR3 region is CASSLDFWGETQYF. CDR3 DNA: TGTGCCAGCAGTTTAGATTTCTGGGGAGAGACCCAGTACTTC.

The chain is built from TRBV5-4 and TRBJ2-7; possibly TRBD1 or TRBD2 for D (6 bases each). CDR3 size: 12 residues. Trimming removed 4 bases at V and 11 bases at J, with 16 bases between. Germline lookup yields CDR1 SGHNT and CDR2 YYREEE (reference sequence). CDR3 loop: CASSQDGGPKYF. CDR3 nucleotides: TGTGCCAGCAGCCAGGACGGGGGCCCAAAGTACTTC.

The V call is TRBV29-1, the J call TRBJ2-1; 8 bases agree with TRBD2. V shed 7 bases, J shed 2 bases, and the junction held 7 bases outside the gene matches. CDR3 length: 14 residues. In germline, CDR1 is SQVTM, CDR2 ANQGSEA. The CDR3 spells CSATGGTTYNEQFF. As DNA, the CDR3 is TGCAGCGCCACGGGGGGGACTACCTACAATGAGCAGTTCTTC.

Concerning this clonotype: Sequence at one end of the junction differs from germline and may be a read error. The V gene is TRBV30, the J gene TRBJ2-7; D is perhaps TRBD1 (6 bases). This CDR3 spans 12 amino acids. Per the germline V gene, CDR1 is GTSNPN and CDR2 is SVGIG (reference sequence). DNA for the CDR3: TGTGCCTGGAGTGTCGGGACATATGGGTCCAACTTC. It specifies CAWSVGTYGSNF.

This chain links TRBV20-1 with TRBJ2-5, with a tentative D call TRBD2 (6 bases). Trimming stripped 6 bases from V and 5 bases from J, with 10 bases between. CDR1 DFQATT and CDR2 SNEGSKA come from the germline V gene (reference sequence). CDR3 length: 11 amino acids. The CDR3 coding sequence is TGCAGTGCCTTTCGGGGGGAGACCCAGTACTTC. It yields the protein CSAFRGETQYF.

This clonotype was counted between two and nine times. This chain connects TRBV5-1 to TRBJ2-1; 12 bases are a match to TRBD1. Trimming cost V 6 bases and J 2 bases; bases outside gene matches: 6. The CDR3 has 16 amino acids. CDR1 is SGHRS, CDR2 YFSETQ, per germline. CDR3 residues: CASIGDRGQTYNEQFF. The CDR3 region has the DNA TGCGCCAGCATCGGGGACAGGGGGCAAACCTACAATGAGCAGTTCTTC.

The V and J genes are TRBV19 and TRBJ1-2; 7 positions match TRBD1. Germline assignment: CDR1 LNHDA and CDR2 SQIVND (reference sequence). The junction had 10 bases not matched to a gene; V was cut back by 6 bases and J by 6 bases. The CDR3 consists of 14 residues. The CDR3 sequence: CASSRDSPRNGYTF. The CDR3 region has the DNA TGTGCCAGTAGCAGGGACAGTCCTCGTAATGGCTACACCTTC.

The J gene is TRBJ2-5, the V gene TRBV20-1, with D possibly being TRBD1 or TRBD2 (5 bases each). Germline assignment: CDR1 DFQATT and CDR2 SNEGSKA (reference sequence). V lost 6 bases to trimming and J lost 2 bases, with 19 bases between them. There are 15 residues in the CDR3. The CDR3 loop is CSAPNPGTVQETQYF. The DNA for the CDR3 is TGCAGTGCACCGAACCCGGGGACCGTGCAAGAGACCCAGTACTTC.

V gene TRBV11-2 combines with J gene TRBJ2-7, with a possible D match to TRBD2 (5 bases). Germline V lookup: CDR1 SGHAT, CDR2 FQNNGV. V dropped 6 bases and J dropped 0 bases, with 12 bases sitting between them. This CDR3 region has 14 residues. CDR3 DNA: TGTGCCAGCAGTTCTCGCAGCGGCTCCTACGAGCAGTACTTC. This translates into CASSSRSGSYEQYF.

This clonotype turned up a few times. V gene TRBV20-1 combines with J gene TRBJ2-3; 7 nucleotides agree with TRBD1. This CDR3 contains 15 residues. J lost 4 bases, V lost 3 bases, and 10 bases had no gene match. Per the germline V gene, CDR1 is DFQATT and CDR2 is SNEGSKA (reference sequence). The CDR3 spells CSASPPTGEPDTQYF. The CDR3, as DNA: TGCAGTGCTAGCCCTCCCACAGGGGAACCAGATACGCAGTATTTT.

This clonotype was observed at least ten times. V and J are TRBV6-1 and TRBJ2-1; 9 bases map to TRBD2. Germline values: CDR1 MNHNS, CDR2 SASEGT. The CDR3 has 16 amino acids. With 4 bases clipped from V and 7 bases from J, the junction kept 11 bases outside the gene matches. The CDR3 DNA reads as TGTGCCAGCAGTGCTGGACTAGCGCACGCGGGGAATGAGCAGTTCTTC. Translation gives CASSAGLAHAGNEQFF.

This clonotype was seen a handful of times. The chain combines TRBV12-3 or TRBV12-4 with TRBJ1-1; the D is unclear. CDR3 size: 12 residues. V gave up 7 bases and J gave up 4 bases, with 10 bases separating them. In DNA, the CDR3 is TGTGCCAGCACCCTCCGGGGCACTGAAGCTTTCTTT. This sequence encodes CASTLRGTEAFF.

This clonotype appeared a few times. The CDR3 DNA reads TGTGCCAGCAGCTTATCATTACGAGCGAACACCGGGGAGCTGTTTTTT. Translated, it gives CASSLSLRANTGELFF. The gene calls are TRBV7-3 and TRBJ2-2; the D is unclear. This CDR3 has 16 amino acids. V gave up 2 bases and J gave up 0 bases, with 10 bases separating them. Germline V gene sequence: CDR1 SGHTA, CDR2 FQGTGA.

The chain couples TRBV20-1 to TRBJ2-1, with 13 bases fitting TRBD2. V was clipped by 5 bases and J by 8 bases; unmatched bases: 15. CDR3 length: 17 amino acids. The germline CDR1 and CDR2 sequences are DFQATT and SNEGSKA (reference sequence). The CDR3 spells CSAGRRTSGRARDEQFF. As DNA, the CDR3 is TGCAGTGCTGGCCGAAGAACTAGCGGGAGGGCACGGGATGAGCAGTTCTTC.

This clonotype was seen more than once but under ten times. The chain has TRBV5-1 and TRBJ2-2; 10 bases match TRBD1. CDR1 is SGHRS and CDR2 is YFSETQ in the germline V gene. With 4 bases clipped from V and 6 bases from J, the junction kept 12 bases outside the gene matches. This CDR3 contains 17 residues. CDR3 bases: TGCGCCAGCAGCGCCCGGGACAGGGGCCCCTCGGCCGGGGAGCTGTTTTTT. It specifies CASSARDRGPSAGELFF.

This clonotype was seen more than once but under ten times. The genes are TRBV2 and TRBJ1-2; D not resolved. Germline lookup yields CDR1 SNHLY and CDR2 FYNNEI. The CDR3 is made up of 14 amino acids. The V end was cut by 8 bases, the J end by 3 bases, with 16 bases between. The DNA for the CDR3 is TGTGCCAGCCGCCCCCTAACAGAGCACTATGGCTACACCTTC. It yields the protein CASRPLTEHYGYTF.

The V call is TRBV6-6, the J call TRBJ2-1; 8 bases match TRBD2. This CDR3 has 13 amino acids. V gave up 4 bases and J gave up 6 bases; unmatched junction bases: 2. Germline V gene data show CDR1 as MNHNY and CDR2 as SVGAGI (reference sequence). CDR3 nucleotide sequence: TGTGCCAGCAGTTCACTAGCGGCCAATGAGCAGTTCTTC. Its translation is CASSSLAANEQFF.

This clonotype was found a few times. The chain is built from TRBV7-2 and TRBJ2-2; 7 bases agree with TRBD1. Germline V gene sequence: CDR1 SGHTA, CDR2 FQGNSA. The ends lost 2 bases at V and 6 bases at J; junction bases unmatched: 6. The CDR3 totals 15 residues. CDR3 amino acids: CASSLTRGRAGELFF. The CDR3 DNA is TGTGCCAGCAGCTTAACGAGGGGGCGGGCCGGGGAGCTGTTTTTT.

For the CDR3, the DNA is TGCAGTGCTAGGGGGACAGGGGGAAACACTGAAGCTTTCTTT. Protein product: CSARGTGGNTEAFF. This chain links TRBV20-1 with TRBJ1-1, with 11 positions matching TRBD1. Unmatched junction bases numbered 2, after V lost 3 bases and J lost 2 bases. Germline assignment: CDR1 DFQATT and CDR2 SNEGSKA (reference sequence). The CDR3 runs 14 residues.

The gene calls are TRBV10-3 and TRBJ2-3, with 10 bases lining up with TRBD2. The V gene's germline CDR1 is ENHRY and CDR2 SYGVKD. J gave up 9 bases and V 3 bases, and 9 bases lay outside the gene matches. CDR3 length: 15 amino acids. In DNA form, the CDR3 reads TGTGCCATCAGTGACTCGGGACTAGCGAGAGGGACGCAGTATTTT. Its translation: CAISDSGLARGTQYF.

The V gene is TRBV30, the J gene TRBJ1-5; the D is unclear. This CDR3 is 13 amino acids long. V was cut by 2 bases and J by 4 bases, with 9 bases left in between. The V gene's germline CDR1 is GTSNPN and CDR2 SVGIG (reference sequence). DNA for the CDR3: TGTGCCTGGAGTCAGGCCTATAATCAGCCCCAGCATTTT. Its translation is CAWSQAYNQPQHF.

This clonotype occurred many times. The chain links TRBV29-1 to TRBJ2-2, with 14 bases fitting TRBD2. Germline V gives CDR1 SQVTM, CDR2 ANQGSEA. This CDR3 has 16 amino acids. With 6 bases clipped from V and 1 base from J, the junction kept 4 bases outside the gene matches. The CDR3 DNA reads as TGCAGCGTCACGGGACTAGCGGGAGAGAACACCGGGGAGCTGTTTTTT. Encoded protein: CSVTGLAGENTGELFF.

This clonotype was recorded a few times. This chain uses TRBV11-2 with TRBJ2-7; 9 bases are a match to TRBD1. J gave up 2 bases and V 2 bases, and 1 base lay outside the gene matches. CDR3 size: 14 residues. The germline V gene has CDR1 SGHAT and CDR2 FQNNGV. The CDR3 sequence is CASSLRQGAYEQYF. The DNA for the CDR3 is TGTGCCAGCAGCTTACGACAGGGGGCCTACGAGCAGTACTTC.

V usage is TRBV7-9 and J usage is TRBJ1-6; D gene unclear. The length of the CDR3 is 15 residues. Germline values: CDR1 SEHNR, CDR2 FQNEAQ (reference sequence). Trimming cost V 5 bases and J 2 bases, with 10 bases left between them. The DNA for the CDR3 is TGTGCCAGCAGCCCTGGGTCAGCCTATAATTCACCCCTCCACTTT. Its translation: CASSPGSAYNSPLHF.

This sequence joins TRBV11-2 and TRBJ2-7; D remains ambiguous. Germline-derived CDR1 and CDR2 are SGHAT and FQNNGV. CDR3 size: 12 residues. V lost 3 bases to trimming and J lost 6 bases, with 9 bases between them. The CDR3 reads CASSFSGGEQYF. The CDR3 region has the DNA TGTGCCAGCAGCTTTTCCGGCGGCGAGCAGTACTTC.

The chain is built from TRBV19 and TRBJ1-2, with D possibly TRBD1 on 5 matching bases. Germline V CDR1 and CDR2: LNHDA, SQIVND (reference sequence). V was shortened by 1 base and J by 6 bases, with 6 bases between the two germline ends. The CDR3 is 12 residues long. The CDR3 here is CASSIGQHGYTF. Here the CDR3 DNA reads TGTGCCAGTAGTATAGGACAGCATGGCTACACCTTC.

A few counts support this clonotype. J is TRBJ1-1 and V is TRBV13; D is unresolved. V was shortened by 5 bases and J by 1 base, with 17 bases between the two germline ends. Germline V lookup: CDR1 PRHDT, CDR2 FYEKMQ (reference sequence). There are 16 residues in the CDR3. CDR3: CASSARLLTTNTEAFF. Here the CDR3 DNA reads TGTGCCAGCAGCGCCCGGCTCTTAACCACGAACACTGAAGCTTTCTTT.

This clonotype was counted only a few times. Written as DNA, the CDR3 is TGTGCCATCAGTGAAAAGGGACAGACACTCCTCTCTGGAAACACCATATATTTT. This codes for CAISEKGQTLLSGNTIYF. The V gene is TRBV10-3, the J gene TRBJ1-3, with 7 bases identical to TRBD1. The CDR3 is made up of 18 amino acids. Germline values: CDR1 ENHRY, CDR2 SYGVKD. J lost 0 bases, V lost 3 bases, and 11 bases had no gene match.

J is TRBJ2-2 and V is TRBV6-2 or TRBV6-3; 12 nucleotides agree with TRBD2. Trimming at V came to 5 bases and at J to 5 bases, leaving 0 bases not matched to a gene. Germline V gene lookup returns CDR1 MNHEY and CDR2 SVGEGT. The CDR3 contains 14 residues. The CDR3 DNA follows: TGTGCCAGCAGTGGACTAGCGGGGACCGGGGAGCTGTTTTTT. It is translated as CASSGLAGTGELFF.

This clonotype was seen a few times. The rearrangement joins TRBV29-1 to TRBJ1-1, with D hard to call. In germline, CDR1 is SQVTM, CDR2 ANQGSEA. Trimming pared 0 bases from V and 0 bases from J, leaving 11 bases between. CDR3 length: 15 amino acids. The CDR3 here is CSVEEPGFMNTEAFF. For the CDR3, the DNA is TGCAGCGTTGAAGAACCGGGGTTCATGAACACTGAAGCTTTCTTT.

This clonotype showed up just a few times. The chain is built from TRBV7-9 and TRBJ1-1, with no clear D. The CDR3 is 14 amino acids. Per germline, CDR1 SEHNR and CDR2 FQNEAQ (reference sequence). V was shortened by 0 bases and J by 1 base, with 6 bases between the two germline ends. The CDR3 spells CASSLANTNTEAFF. The CDR3 DNA is TGTGCCAGCAGCTTAGCGAACACGAACACTGAAGCTTTCTTT. Full variable domain (remainder filled in from reference TRBV7-9 and TRBJ1-1): DTGVSQNPRHKITKRGQNVTFRCDPISEHNRLYWYRQTLGQGPEFLTYFQNEAQLEKSRLLSDRFSAERPKGSFSTLEIQRTEQGDSAMYLCASSLANTNTEAFFGQGTRLTVV.